This T cell receptor beta chain is from a study of shared clonotypes between healthy human individuals. Findings and caveats of the study: Represented diversity, genetic and exposure-history alike, was limited by few donors.

For this clone: Its specificity is not known.

Genomic DNA for unsorted samples was obtained from 80 million to 100 million PBMCs. The V gene lost 4 bases and the J gene lost 8 bases, with 24 bases spanning the gap. This CDR3 has 17 amino acids. Germline values: CDR1 SGHRS, CDR2 YFSETQ. Amplification in unsorted PBMC replicate PCRs started from around 0.3 ug DNA, which equals about 30,000 T cell genomes. Using ten immunoSEQ deep assay plates, investigators sequenced unsorted PBMC DNA. Profiled with immunoSEQ multiplex PCR; TCRdb holds only in-frame clones, not every one. The sample lists about 460,000 clones, around 77% seen once, with about 11% in the top ten.

Sequencing used PBMCs. The TCR originated in a middle-aged woman in good health. Some clones in this sample may be carry-over from other donors' samples. The chain couples TRBV5-1 to TRBJ1-4; D gene uncertain. CDR3 region: CASSAYGKRGLEEKLFF. The CDR3 region has the DNA TGCGCCAGCAGCGCCTATGGTAAACGCGGGTTAGAAGAAAAACTGTTTTTT.